This T cell receptor beta chain was retrieved from a study of T-cell memory formation after mild COVID-19. Study findings and constraints: CM and EM subsets held most contracting CD4+ clones; EMRA held CD8+ ones.

This clonotype was seen only a few times. Its specificity is not known. CDR1 is SNHLY, CDR2 FYNNEI, per germline. The length of the CDR3 is 15 residues. V lost 5 bases and J lost 1, with 15 bases in between. TCRdb reprocessed the 5' RACE reads with MiXCR, giving one entry per CDR3 protein. The sample holds roughly 600,000 distinct CDR3 sequences; roughly 18% are singletons and the top ten take more than 10%. What was sequenced was PBMCs or a T cell subset sorted from them (not recorded which). The origin of this receptor is an adult woman who had mild COVID-19 (a few samples of this study predate the infection). Cell type and time point are not known. The rearrangement uses TRBV2 and TRBJ2-7; D is possibly TRBD1 (6 bases). The CDR3 loop reads CASSTQGLESYEQYF. CDR3 coding DNA: TGTGCCAGCAGTACCCAGGGGCTGGAGTCCTACGAGCAGTACTTC.